These 13 T cell receptor beta chains originate from one sample sequenced in a study of radiotherapy plus CTLA-4 blockade in lung cancer. Profiled with immunoSEQ multiplex PCR; TCRdb holds only in-frame clones, not every one. This sample carries roughly 62,000 clones, roughly 80% of them seen once, and the ten largest clones take about 4.2%. The source was peripheral blood, collected from a patient treated with radiotherapy plus ipilimumab. These receptors were obtained from a human donor with non-small cell lung cancer who had a complete response to radiotherapy plus ipilimumab.

The chain uses TRBV11-3 and TRBJ2-3; D is ambiguous. This CDR3 has 14 residues. Germline assignment: CDR1 SGHNT and CDR2 YENEEA. The germline V and J ends were trimmed by 8 bases and 4 bases, with 16 bases remaining between them. CDR3: CASSGPPRPDTQYF. The CDR3 nucleotides are TGTGCCAGCTCCGGGCCGCCGAGGCCAGATACGCAGTATTTT.

The V and J genes are TRBV7-2 and TRBJ2-3; no firm D call. V dropped 5 bases and J dropped 1 base, with 7 bases sitting between them. CDR3 length: 13 residues. Germline values: CDR1 SGHTA, CDR2 FQGNSA. CDR3 DNA: TGTGCCAGCAGCCCAGCGCGCACAGATACGCAGTATTTT. Translation gives CASSPARTDTQYF.

This rearrangement joins TRBV15 to TRBJ1-5; tentative D call: TRBD1 (6 bases). V dropped 1 base and J dropped 7 bases, with 8 bases sitting between them. Germline loops: CDR1 LNHNV, CDR2 YYDKDF (reference sequence). This CDR3 is 13 amino acids long. CDR3 sequence reads: CATSRGGGQPQHF. CDR3 sequence (DNA): TGTGCCACCAGCAGAGGAGGGGGACAGCCCCAGCATTTT.

This clone was seen a single time. The rearrangement uses TRBV27 and TRBJ1-1; D is unresolved. This CDR3 spans 15 amino acids. Germline values: CDR1 MNHEY, CDR2 SMNVEV (reference sequence). V dropped 2 bases and J dropped 1 base, with 11 bases sitting between them. The CDR3 DNA reads TGTGCCAGCAGTTTAAACTCCTGGGCGAACACTGAAGCTTTCTTT. This translates into CASSLNSWANTEAFF.

The rearrangement links TRBV6-5 to TRBJ2-3; perhaps TRBD1 as D (6 bases). CDR3 size: 15 residues. The V end was cut by 0 bases, the J end by 13 bases, with 20 bases between. CDR1 and CDR2 from the germline V gene are MNHEY and SVGAGI. CDR3 protein: CASSYSGAGAEGKYF. In DNA, the CDR3 is TGTGCCAGCAGTTACTCGGGGGCAGGAGCCGAGGGGAAGTATTTT.

The table lists this clone with a few counts. This chain connects TRBV7-6 to TRBJ1-5; 9 nucleotides align to TRBD1. Per germline, CDR1 SGHVS and CDR2 FNYEAQ. The CDR3 is 13 residues long. The trim removed 5 bases at V and 6 bases at J, leaving 2 bases unmatched. This CDR3 reads CASSTGGSQPQHF. In nucleotides, the CDR3 is TGTGCCAGCAGCACAGGGGGCAGTCAGCCCCAGCATTTT.

This clone has more than one count but fewer than ten. This rearrangement joins TRBV28 to TRBJ1-5, with a possible D match to TRBD1 (5 bases). V was clipped by 10 bases and J by 7 bases, with 17 bases between them. From germline, CDR1 is MDHEN and CDR2 SYDVKM. CDR3 length: 13 amino acids. The CDR3 region is CAISRDLWQPQHF. The CDR3 DNA follows: TGTGCCATATCGAGGGACTTGTGGCAGCCCCAGCATTTT.

The table lists this clone with a few counts. V usage is TRBV19 and J usage is TRBJ2-2; perhaps D is TRBD1 or TRBD2 (5 bases each). There are 12 residues in the CDR3. Between the trimmed V and J ends, which lost 6 bases and 6 bases, there was a span of 8 bases. Germline values: CDR1 LNHDA, CDR2 SQIVND (reference sequence). The CDR3 here is CASRGTAGELFF. CDR3 coding DNA: TGTGCCAGTAGGGGGACGGCCGGGGAGCTGTTTTTT. Combining the CDR3 with reference TRBV19 and TRBJ2-2 gives the whole variable domain DGGITQSPKYLFRKEGQNVTLSCEQNLNHDAMYWYRQDPGQGLRLIYYSQIVNDFQKGDIAEGYSVSREKKESFPLTVTSAQKNPTAFYLCASRGTAGELFFGEGSRLTVL.

This chain joins TRBV25-1 and TRBJ2-1, with 12 nucleotides matching TRBD1. This CDR3 has 14 residues. Per germline, CDR1 MGHDK and CDR2 SYGVNS. The junction had 4 bases not matched to a gene; V was cut back by 7 bases and J by 6 bases. The CDR3 DNA sequence: TGTGCCAGCACGGGACAGGGGGCTGTCAATGAGCAGTTCTTC. Translation: CASTGQGAVNEQFF.

V is TRBV30 and J is TRBJ2-2, with TRBD1 as a possible D gene (6 bases). Trimming cost V 3 bases and J 6 bases, with 11 bases left between them. Per the germline V gene, CDR1 is GTSNPN and CDR2 is SVGIG (reference sequence). The CDR3 loop spans 13 amino acids. This chain's CDR3 is CAWRVQGAGELFF. CDR3 DNA: TGTGCCTGGAGGGTACAGGGCGCCGGGGAGCTGTTTTTT.

This clone is medium-sized. The V and J genes are TRBV5-1 and TRBJ2-1, with 9 bases that match TRBD2. The ends lost 0 bases at V and 2 bases at J; junction bases unmatched: 12. Germline V gives CDR1 SGHRS, CDR2 YFSETQ. This CDR3 contains 19 residues. This CDR3 reads CASSLGLADFRRTYNEQFF. CDR3 nucleotides: TGCGCCAGCAGCTTGGGACTAGCGGACTTTCGGAGGACCTACAATGAGCAGTTCTTC.

J is TRBJ2-1 and V is TRBV7-8, with no clear D. The CDR3 covers 16 residues. V shed 0 bases and J shed 0 bases, with 9 bases lying between them. Germline lookup yields CDR1 SGHVS and CDR2 FQNEAQ. This CDR3 is CASSLAKGNSYNEQFF. In DNA form, the CDR3 reads TGTGCCAGCAGCTTAGCGAAGGGTAACTCCTACAATGAGCAGTTCTTC.

In this sample, this clone turned up once. V gene TRBV2 combines with J gene TRBJ2-7, with TRBD1 as a possible D gene (5 bases). Trimming removed 3 bases at V and 1 base at J, with 13 bases between. This CDR3 has 15 amino acids. The germline gives CDR1 SNHLY, CDR2 FYNNEI. CDR3 in DNA: TGTGCCAGCAGTGAGGCGACAGCCCAATCCTACGAGCAGTACTTC. Protein product: CASSEATAQSYEQYF.